The clone carrying this TCR beta chain was counted between two and nine times. This entry belongs to a study of blood T cells in healthy people across ages. The germline gives CDR1 LGHNA, CDR2 YNFKEQ. This CDR3 is 15 amino acids long. Trimming cost V 3 bases and J 0 bases; bases outside gene matches: 4. A second PCR of roughly 6 to 12 cycles used a sample-barcoded 5' primer and a J-beta primer mix. In TCRdb, the 5' RACE reads were re-called with MiXCR into one record per CDR3 protein. The data show approximately 2,000,000 distinct CDR3 sequences, roughly two fifths seen once. The chain couples TRBV4-2 to TRBJ2-7; the match to TRBD2 covers 8 bases. The sequenced material came from blood. This clonotype originated in a human donor in good health. The CDR3 nucleotides read TGTGCCAGCAGCCAGGCGGGGGGCCACTCCTACGAGCAGTACTTC. Translation: CASSQAGGHSYEQYF.